This T cell receptor (beta chain) is drawn from a study of T cell responses to AZD1222 COVID-19 vaccine. Study-wide findings and caveats: A reported finding is that nearly half of spike-specific TCRs target unmutated variant regions. Repertoires were obtained solely post-peak T cell response. The donors showed a predominance of white British ancestry and of females, with possible underestimation of clonal diversity.

Profiled with immunoSEQ multiplex PCR; TCRdb holds only in-frame clones, not every one. The sample contains roughly 150,000 clones, 92% of which appear only once. Comments on this clone: As yet, its antigen is unknown.

Second doses that came at about 4 or about 12 weeks were put together. The CDR3 has 17 residues. The germline CDR1 and CDR2 sequences are MNHEY and SVGEGT. The V and J ends lost 6 bases and 4 bases, in that order; junction bases with no gene match: 13. The gene calls are TRBV6-2 or TRBV6-3 and TRBJ2-1; 9 bases map to TRBD2. Sample: peripheral blood, taken 28 days after the second AZD1222 dose. The sequence came from an adult who received the AZD1222 COVID-19 vaccine. For the CDR3, the DNA is TGTGCCAGCAGCCGTCCTCTTCTAGCGGGAAGGTACAATGAGCAGTTCTTC. Its translation is CASSRPLLAGRYNEQFF.